Each of the 27 T cell receptor beta chains below was sequenced from the same sample in a study of T cells in localized non-small cell lung cancer. The repertoire was sequenced with immunoSEQ multiplex PCR; TCRdb's copy has only in-frame clones and lacks some. The sample yields under 11,000 clones, over 25% seen once. The sequences come from lung tumor tissue, collected before any cancer treatment. Receptors originate from a man aged 40 to 69 with stage I lung adenocarcinoma.

This clone was counted a few times. The gene calls are TRBV11-3 and TRBJ1-2; 8 positions match TRBD1. The CDR3 is 15 amino acids. Per the germline V gene, CDR1 is SGHNT and CDR2 is YENEEA. Trimming took 5 bases from V and 5 from J; bases not matched to a gene: 10. The CDR3: CASSATTGGVYGYTF. In DNA, the CDR3 is TGTGCCAGCAGCGCAACCACAGGGGGGGTATATGGCTACACCTTC.

This clone is classed as medium-sized. The V and J genes are TRBV9 and TRBJ1-6; TRBD1 matches 7 bases. This CDR3 region has 17 residues. J lost 0 bases, V lost 6 bases, and 9 bases had no gene match. Germline V gene lookup returns CDR1 SGDLS and CDR2 YYNGEE. CDR3 coding DNA: TGTGCCAGCACTCCTCTGTCAGGGGGCTCCTATAATTCACCCCTCCACTTT. This sequence encodes CASTPLSGGSYNSPLHF.

The chain's CDR3 is CASSPGVGNTQYF. CDR3 in DNA: TGTGCCAGTAGTCCGGGGGTCGGGAATACGCAGTATTTT. The V and J genes are TRBV19 and TRBJ2-3, with TRBD2 as a possible D gene (6 bases). Germline CDR1 and CDR2: LNHDA and SQIVND (reference sequence). V was clipped by 5 bases and J by 7 bases, with 13 bases between them. This CDR3 contains 13 residues.

V gene TRBV19 combines with J gene TRBJ1-1; TRBD1 aligns across 7 bases. J was trimmed by 4 bases and V by 4 bases; bases with no gene match: 3. Germline V CDR1 and CDR2: LNHDA, SQIVND (reference sequence). This CDR3 has 13 residues. The DNA of the CDR3 is TGTGCCAGTAGTACGACAGGGTCCACTGAAGCTTTCTTT. It specifies CASSTTGSTEAFF.

The count of this clone is one. The V and J genes are TRBV18 and TRBJ1-2, with TRBD1 matching 10 bases. From germline, CDR1 is KGHSH and CDR2 LQKENI. The CDR3 is 16 amino acids. Unmatched junction bases numbered 7, after V lost 3 bases and J lost 3 bases. CDR3 coding DNA: TGTGCCAGCTCACCCGAAAGGACAGGGGGTGACTATGGCTACACCTTC. Its protein product is CASSPERTGGDYGYTF.

The chain couples TRBV16 to TRBJ2-7, with TRBD1 identical over 12 bases. Germline values: CDR1 KGHSY, CDR2 FQNENV. J gave up 6 bases and V 4 bases, and 7 bases lay outside the gene matches. The CDR3 runs to 15 residues. This chain's CDR3 is CASSLRDRGLSEQYF. DNA for the CDR3: TGTGCCAGCAGCCTCCGGGACAGGGGGCTGTCCGAGCAGTACTTC.

The genes are TRBV30 and TRBJ1-2, with D perhaps TRBD1 (5 bases). The CDR3 is 13 amino acids. Germline CDR1 and CDR2: GTSNPN and SVGIG (reference sequence). Trimming took 0 bases from V and 7 from J, leaving 12 bases between them. The CDR3 DNA reads TGTGCCTGGAGTGTACTTCAAGGGGCTGGCTACACCTTC. Encoded protein: CAWSVLQGAGYTF.

V is TRBV19 and J is TRBJ2-1, with 8 bases identical to TRBD1. The CDR3 covers 17 residues. Looked up from germline, CDR1 is LNHDA and CDR2 is SQIVND (reference sequence). The V gene end was trimmed by 9 bases and the J gene end by 3 bases; junction bases not matched to a gene: 16. CDR3 sequence (DNA): TGTGCCAGAGGGGACAGGCTCCCGAGAGGGGACTACAATGAGCAGTTCTTC. Protein: CARGDRLPRGDYNEQFF.

This clone was detected a few times. The chain has TRBV6-8 and TRBJ1-4, with D unclear. Germline CDR1 is MNHGY and CDR2 is SAAAGT. Trimming took off 6 bases at V and 7 bases at J, with 18 bases between the two ends. The CDR3 loop spans 15 amino acids. The CDR3 coding sequence is TGTGCCAGCAGGAGGGAGTCGTTAGCTATTGAAAAACTGTTTTTT. Translation: CASRRESLAIEKLFF.

This clone was observed a handful of times. The J gene is TRBJ1-6, the V gene TRBV11-3; D remains ambiguous. CDR3 size: 17 residues. The V end was cut by 4 bases, the J end by 8 bases, with 21 bases between. Germline assignment: CDR1 SGHNT and CDR2 YENEEA. The chain's CDR3 is CASSSNRKASSDSPLHF. The CDR3 DNA reads TGTGCCAGCAGCTCCAACCGCAAGGCCAGCTCCGATTCACCCCTCCACTTT.

The chain recombines TRBV6-8 with TRBJ1-2; D may be TRBD1 (5 bases). The CDR3 spans 14 residues. Germline V gene data show CDR1 as MNHGY and CDR2 as SAAAGT. V lost 7 bases, J lost 4 bases, and 16 bases lay in between. The CDR3 DNA reads as TGTGCCAGCATTAGGGACCCTTCGATCTATGGCTACACCTTC. This sequence encodes CASIRDPSIYGYTF.

This clone is medium-sized. J is TRBJ1-2 and V is TRBV6-8, with D possibly being TRBD1 (5 bases). The CDR3 sequence is 14 residues long. Per the germline V gene, CDR1 is MNHGY and CDR2 is SAAAGT. V was trimmed by 6 bases and J by 0 bases, leaving 11 bases between them. CDR3: CASREVGANYGYTF. CDR3 sequence (DNA): TGTGCCAGCAGGGAAGTGGGGGCTAACTATGGCTACACCTTC.

This clone has only a few counts. CDR3 in amino acids: CASSLVREGTEAFF. The CDR3 bases are TGTGCCAGCAGCTTGGTTAGGGAAGGCACTGAAGCTTTCTTT. The rearrangement uses TRBV11-3 and TRBJ1-1, with unresolved D. Germline V gene data show CDR1 as SGHNT and CDR2 as YENEEA. Trimming took off 3 bases at V and 4 bases at J, with 12 bases between the two ends. The CDR3 consists of 14 residues.

This sequence joins TRBV6-8 and TRBJ1-2; D is unclear. Germline values: CDR1 MNHGY, CDR2 SAAAGT. Trimming pared 4 bases from V and 7 bases from J, leaving 19 bases between. The CDR3 is 15 residues long. The CDR3 protein is CASSSGGPRTGGYTF. The DNA of the CDR3 is TGTGCCAGCAGTTCCGGTGGCCCGCGGACTGGTGGCTACACCTTC.

The chain employs TRBV6-8 and TRBJ2-1, with a tentative D call TRBD1 (5 bases). Germline V gives CDR1 MNHGY, CDR2 SAAAGT. The CDR3 covers 15 residues. V was pared by 9 bases and J by 10 bases, with 25 bases between. The DNA of the CDR3 is TGTGCCAGTCAACGTTCAGGGATGGCACGAACGGAGCAGTTCTTC. This codes for CASQRSGMARTEQFF.

The chain employs TRBV11-3 and TRBJ1-1; D remains ambiguous. V was clipped by 0 bases and J by 4 bases, with 12 bases between them. Germline values: CDR1 SGHNT, CDR2 YENEEA. This CDR3 is built from 15 residues. The CDR3: CASSLEAGSPTEAFF. CDR3 sequence (DNA): TGTGCCAGCAGCTTAGAGGCGGGGTCGCCCACTGAAGCTTTCTTT. Full variable domain (remainder filled in from reference TRBV11-3 and TRBJ1-1): EAGVVQSPRYKIIEKKQPVAFWCNPISGHNTLYWYLQNLGQGPELLIRYENEEAVDDSQLPKDRFSAERLKGVDSTLKIQPAELGDSAVYLCASSLEAGSPTEAFFGQGTRLTVV.

Only a few counts were recorded for this clone. The chain carries TRBV11-3 and TRBJ2-5, with no clear D. The germline V and J ends were trimmed by 0 bases and 5 bases, with 13 bases remaining between them. This CDR3 has 15 residues. Germline CDR1 is SGHNT and CDR2 is YENEEA. The CDR3 nucleotides read TGTGCCAGCAGCTTAGAGTGGACCCTAGGGGAGACCCAGTACTTC. Its protein is CASSLEWTLGETQYF.

The CDR3, as DNA: TGTGCCAGCAGCCCCCAAAGGGATTCACCCCTCCACTTT. Its translation: CASSPQRDSPLHF. The chain has TRBV6-8 and TRBJ1-6; D gene uncertain. Germline loops: CDR1 MNHGY, CDR2 SAAAGT. V lost 6 bases and J lost 8, with 11 bases in between. The CDR3 is 13 amino acids.

This chain uses TRBV9 with TRBJ2-5; 8 nucleotides align to TRBD1. The trim removed 5 bases at V and 10 bases at J, leaving 7 bases unmatched. This CDR3 region has 12 residues. Germline V gene lookup returns CDR1 SGDLS and CDR2 YYNGEE. The CDR3 bases are TGTGCCAGCAGTGCAACAGGGGGAAACCAGTACTTC. This encodes CASSATGGNQYF.

On this clone: Additional DNA sequences in this sample encode the identical CDR3. V usage is TRBV18 and J usage is TRBJ1-2, with D perhaps matching TRBD1 (5 bases). The V end lost 3 bases, the J end lost 4 bases, and 12 bases lay between the germline ends. Germline V gene data show CDR1 as KGHSH and CDR2 as LQKENI. CDR3 length: 14 amino acids. This CDR3 is CASSPPTESYGYTF. The CDR3 coding sequence is TGTGCCAGCTCACCTCCGACAGAAAGCTATGGCTACACCTTC.

The chain employs TRBV19 and TRBJ1-4, with D perhaps TRBD1 (5 bases). This CDR3 region has 14 residues. CDR1 LNHDA and CDR2 SQIVND come from the germline V gene (reference sequence). Trimming removed 7 bases from V and 7 bases from J, with 16 bases in between. CDR3 sequence: CASTPMPGGEKLFF. CDR3 DNA sequence: TGTGCCAGTACCCCTATGCCGGGGGGTGAAAAACTGTTTTTT.

The chain recombines TRBV6-8 with TRBJ1-1, with a weak D call TRBD1 (5 bases). V was trimmed by 2 bases and J by 6 bases, leaving 7 bases between them. CDR1 is MNHGY and CDR2 is SAAAGT in the germline V gene. The CDR3 is 12 amino acids. CDR3 in DNA: TGTGCCAGCAGTTACGGGACGTCTGAAGCTTTCTTT. It encodes CASSYGTSEAFF.

The chain couples TRBV11-3 to TRBJ2-5, with D perhaps matching TRBD1 (5 bases). Germline CDR1 reads SGHNT; CDR2 reads YENEEA. V was clipped by 5 bases and J by 3 bases, with 19 bases between them. This CDR3 has 16 amino acids. This chain's CDR3 is CASSRGSGSTEETQYF. In nucleotides, the CDR3 is TGTGCCAGCAGCAGGGGCTCGGGCAGCACAGAAGAGACCCAGTACTTC.

This clone was seen only a few times. V usage is TRBV6-8 and J usage is TRBJ1-6; TRBD1 is a possible D gene (5 bases). Germline CDR1 is MNHGY and CDR2 is SAAAGT. This CDR3 comprises 15 residues. V was shortened by 0 bases and J by 9 bases, with 12 bases between the two germline ends. CDR3 sequence: CASSYSGGVGSPLHF. The CDR3, as DNA: TGTGCCAGCAGTTACTCTGGGGGGGTCGGTTCACCCCTCCACTTT.

This chain joins TRBV19 and TRBJ2-1; a weak D match, TRBD1 (6 bases). V was clipped by 4 bases and J by 5 bases, with 12 bases between them. CDR3 length: 14 residues. The V gene's germline CDR1 is LNHDA and CDR2 SQIVND (reference sequence). The CDR3 loop reads CASSSDRRNNEQFF. The CDR3 nucleotides read TGTGCCAGTAGTAGCGACAGGCGAAACAATGAGCAGTTCTTC.

The chain couples TRBV4-1 to TRBJ2-1; 7 bases align to TRBD2. Germline V lookup: CDR1 MGHRA, CDR2 YSYEKL. The CDR3 is 17 amino acids. The V segment lost 2 bases and the J segment 0 bases; nucleotides outside the gene matches: 7. CDR3: CASSQRSGSDSYNEQFF. In DNA, the CDR3 is TGCGCCAGCAGCCAACGTAGCGGGTCCGACTCCTACAATGAGCAGTTCTTC.

This clone is medium-sized (0.01 to 0.1%) within its sample. The chain combines TRBV6-8 with TRBJ1-6; D gene unclear. V gave up 10 bases and J gave up 14 bases, with 18 bases separating them. CDR1 MNHGY and CDR2 SAAAGT come from the germline V gene. This CDR3 has 12 amino acids. CDR3 protein: CATITGPLSLHF. The DNA for the CDR3 is TGTGCCACGATAACCGGGCCTTTATCCCTCCACTTT.